This TCR beta chain is from a study of blood T cell repertoires in COVID-19. The overall study: Spain, Italy and the United States supplied samples that represented acute and convalescent COVID-19.

Original methodology: Reference gene primer amplification gave estimated nucleated cell counts. Some clones are missing from TCRdb's copy, which holds only in-frame ones; the method was immunoSEQ multiplex PCR. V and J calls plus clone size are reproduced from that table; the DNA served to infer D and trimming. The sample lists 110,000 or so clones, about 88% occurring once. Regarding this clone: Additional DNA sequences in this sample encode the identical CDR3.

In germline, CDR1 is SGHDN, CDR2 FVKESK. This CDR3 comprises 13 residues. Unmatched junction bases numbered 0, after V lost 4 bases and J lost 1 base. The V gene is TRBV14, the J gene TRBJ1-1, with 7 bases fitting TRBD1. Sequences were obtained from peripheral blood. The sequence derives from a middle-aged man with acute or convalescent COVID-19. CDR3 in DNA: TGTGCCAGCAGCCGGGACAGGAACACTGAAGCTTTCTTT. Translation gives CASSRDRNTEAFF.